This TCR beta chain appears in the sequencing data of a study of T cell responses to AZD1222 COVID-19 vaccine. Across the study: Whether given at about 4 or about 12 weeks, second doses were pooled.

The table came from immunoSEQ multiplex PCR; TCRdb's copy has only in-frame clones and leaves some out. The sample lists tens of thousands of clones; 80% to 90% were seen once. Findings of the study overall: Two AZD1222 administrations were followed by greater Spike-specific TCR breadth and depth. Across spike, vaccine-associated CD4 TCRs were found, dominant at 160-218 and 743-854. The study sampled repertoires only after the peak T cell response.

Worth noting for this clone: The antigen remains undetermined.

The material sequenced was peripheral blood, taken on day 0 of AZD1222 vaccination. This TCR was sampled from an adult in good health.

The chain's CDR3 is CASSPSRAGGTDTQYF. CDR3 nucleotide sequence: TGTGCCAGCAGTCCTTCCCGTGCGGGGGGCACAGATACGCAGTATTTT. J is TRBJ2-3 and V is TRBV28, with 7 bases lining up with TRBD2. This CDR3 contains 16 residues. V was clipped by 5 bases and J by 1 base; unmatched bases: 9. CDR1 is MDHEN, CDR2 SYDVKM, per germline.